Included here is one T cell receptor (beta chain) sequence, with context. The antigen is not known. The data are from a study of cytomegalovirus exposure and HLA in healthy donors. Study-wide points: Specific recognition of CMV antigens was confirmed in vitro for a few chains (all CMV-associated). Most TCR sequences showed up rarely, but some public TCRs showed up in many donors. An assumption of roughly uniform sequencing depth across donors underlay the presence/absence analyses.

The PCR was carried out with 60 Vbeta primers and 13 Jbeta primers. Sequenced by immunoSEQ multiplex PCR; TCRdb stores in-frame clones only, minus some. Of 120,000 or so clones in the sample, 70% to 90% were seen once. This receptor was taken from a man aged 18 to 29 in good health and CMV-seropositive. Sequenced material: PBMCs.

In DNA, the CDR3 is TGTGCCAGCAGTTTCAGGGGGACAGCAAACACTGAAGCTTTCTTT. Its translation is CASSFRGTANTEAFF. V gene TRBV28 combines with J gene TRBJ1-1; 7 nucleotides align to TRBD1. Per germline, CDR1 MDHEN and CDR2 SYDVKM. The CDR3 is 15 residues long. J gave up 2 bases and V 3 bases, and 6 bases lay outside the gene matches.